These T cell receptor beta chains were read from a single sample in a study of blood T cell repertoires in COVID-19. Only in-frame clones appear in the TCRdb table, and some are missing; sequencing was by immunoSEQ multiplex PCR. Of roughly 250,000 clones listed, roughly four fifths are singletons. The sequenced material came from peripheral blood. The receptors come from a woman between 50 and 59 years old with acute or convalescent COVID-19. Each CDR3 is given with its conserved first and last residue. The D gene is left open where the match is weak. Size is stated for part of the rows, as once, few or many counts, or as a class when the clone is expanded.

>TRBV12-3/TRBV12-4|TRBJ2-1|few|NA
TGTGCCAGCAGTTACGGTGGCAATGAGCAGTTCTTC
CASSYGGNEQFF
>TRBV6-1|TRBJ1-5|NA|NA
TGTGCCAGCAGTGATTTTTATAGCAATCAGCCCCAGCATTTT
CASSDFYSNQPQHF
>TRBV5-5|TRBJ2-1|few|TRBD2
TGTGCCAGCAGCTTGGAAGTGGGGACTAGCGGGAACAATGAGCAGTTCTTC
CASSLEVGTSGNNEQFF
>TRBV2|TRBJ1-2|NA|TRBD1
TGTGCCAGCAGCCAGGGACAGGTCTATGGCTACACCTTC
CASSQGQVYGYTF
>TRBV3-1/TRBV3-2|TRBJ1-3|NA|NA
TGTGCCAGCAGCCCCCAATCTGGAAACACCATATATTTT
CASSPQSGNTIYF
>TRBV5-1|TRBJ2-5|NA|TRBD2
TGCGCCAGCAGCATAGCGGGTTCCCAAGAGACCCAGTACTTC
CASSIAGSQETQYF
>TRBV5-8|TRBJ1-5|NA|NA
TGTGCCAGCAGCTTGTTCAGAGCGGGACGGCGGCAGCCCCAGCATTTT
CASSLFRAGRRQPQHF
>TRBV6-5|TRBJ2-1|NA|NA
TGTGCCAGCAGTTACTCGTTTTCCGGGAGCTATGAGCAGTTCTTC
CASSYSFSGSYEQFF
>TRBV4-1|TRBJ2-2|NA|TRBD2
TGCGCCAGCAGCCAGGGGGGACTAGCGGGGGTGAACACCGGGGAGCTGTTTTTT
CASSQGGLAGVNTGELFF
>TRBV18|TRBJ2-1|NA|TRBD1
TGTGCCAGCTCACCCGGGACAGGGGGTAAGGATGAGCAGTTCTTC
CASSPGTGGKDEQFF
>TRBV6-1|TRBJ2-3|NA|TRBD2
TGTGCCAGCAGTGAGTCTAGCGGGGGGGCAGCAGATACGCAGTATTTT
CASSESSGGAADTQYF
>TRBV4-1|TRBJ2-5|NA|NA
TGCGCCAGCAGCCAATCGAGCTTCGCCGAGACCCAGTACTTC
CASSQSSFAETQYF
>TRBV18|TRBJ1-1|NA|NA
TGTGCCAGCTCAACAGGGTGGGCGAACACTGAAGCTTTCTTT
CASSTGWANTEAFF
>TRBV7-8|TRBJ2-3|NA|TRBD1
TGTGCCAGCAGCCTCACGGGACAGGGGACAGATACGCAGTATTTT
CASSLTGQGTDTQYF
>TRBV12-3/TRBV12-4|TRBJ2-1|NA|TRBD2
TGTGCCAGCACCGAAACTAGCGTGAATGAGCAGTTCTTC
CASTETSVNEQFF
>TRBV9|TRBJ2-5|NA|NA
TGTGCCAGCAGCGTAGCTGTCACTAGCCGGGAGACCCAGTACTTC
CASSVAVTSRETQYF
>TRBV24-1|TRBJ1-2|once|NA
TGTGCCACCAGTGACTCAAGGTTCAGCGAGGCAGATGGCTACACCTTC
CATSDSRFSEADGYTF
>TRBV14|TRBJ2-7|few|NA
TGTGCCAGCAGCCAAGATGAGGCTTTACCCTACGAGCAGTACTTC
CASSQDEALPYEQYF
>TRBV6-6|TRBJ2-3|NA|TRBD2
TGTGCCAGCACCATCCGGGGGGGCGAGACAGATACGCAGTATTTT
CASTIRGGETDTQYF
>TRBV5-6|TRBJ1-1|NA|NA
TGTGCCAGCAGCTTGGCCTGGCGGGATACTGAAGCTTTCTTT
CASSLAWRDTEAFF
>TRBV6-4|TRBJ2-1|NA|TRBD1
TGTGCCAGCAGTGAAGGCAGGGGGAATGAGCAGTTCTTC
CASSEGRGNEQFF
>TRBV5-1|TRBJ1-6|NA|NA
TGCGCCAGCAGCTTGAAGGCGGTGGATAATTCACCCCTCCACTTT
CASSLKAVDNSPLHF
>TRBV19|TRBJ1-5|NA|TRBD1
TGTGCCAGCGGGGTCGGACAGGGATACCCCCAGCATTTT
CASGVGQGYPQHF
>TRBV24-1|TRBJ1-4|NA|TRBD1
TGTGCCACCAGTGATTCTTCCGGGACAGGGAACGAAAAACTGTTTTTT
CATSDSSGTGNEKLFF
>TRBV7-8|TRBJ1-2|few|TRBD1
TGTGCCAGCAGCCCCCACCTGACAGGGGTACATGGCTACACCTTC
CASSPHLTGVHGYTF
>TRBV7-9|TRBJ1-5|NA|NA
TGTGCCAGCAGCCCCGGCGGGACCTGGAAGCCCCAGCATTTT
CASSPGGTWKPQHF
>TRBV7-2|TRBJ2-4|NA|TRBD2
TGTGCCAGCAGCATAGCGGGGGGCATTCAGTACTTC
CASSIAGGIQYF
>TRBV28|TRBJ2-7|NA|TRBD1
TGTGCCAGCAGTTTAAGAGGGACAGGGTCCCACGAGCAGTACTTC
CASSLRGTGSHEQYF
>TRBV6-5|TRBJ2-7|NA|NA
TGTGCCAGCAGTCAGGTCCCAGGGGTCCCCTACGAGCAGTACTTC
CASSQVPGVPYEQYF
>TRBV7-6|TRBJ2-3|many|NA
TGTGCCAGCAGCCAAAATCCTAACACAGATACGCAGTATTTT
CASSQNPNTDTQYF
>TRBV24-1|TRBJ2-3|NA|TRBD1
TGTGCCACCAGTGATGGACAGGGGGCAACAGATACGCAGTATTTT
CATSDGQGATDTQYF
>TRBV27|TRBJ2-7|NA|TRBD2
TGTGCCAGCAAGGCGGGAGCTATACCCTACGAGCAGTACTTC
CASKAGAIPYEQYF
>TRBV5-1|TRBJ2-5|NA|TRBD1
TGCGCCAGCAGCTTGCTTAGTTTGAAACAGGGGCTGGGCGAGACCCAGTACTTC
CASSLLSLKQGLGETQYF
>TRBV19|TRBJ1-4|NA|NA
TGTGCCAGTAGCAGGGGCACCCATAATGAAAAACTGTTTTTT
CASSRGTHNEKLFF
>TRBV18|TRBJ1-2|NA|TRBD1
TGTGCCAGCTCACCGACAGGGGACTATGGCTACACCTTC
CASSPTGDYGYTF
>TRBV19|TRBJ1-5|NA|TRBD1
TGTGCCAGTAGTACAATCGGACAGGGGGCCACTCAGCCCCAGCATTTT
CASSTIGQGATQPQHF
>TRBV11-3|TRBJ2-7|NA|NA
TGTGCCAGCAGCTTAATGTCCAGGGGTCCTTACGAGCAGTACTTC
CASSLMSRGPYEQYF
>TRBV28|TRBJ2-2|once|TRBD2
TGTGCCAGCAGTTCCCTAAGGCGGGAGCGCGGTGGTACGGAGCTGTTTTTT
CASSSLRRERGGTELFF
>TRBV19|TRBJ1-5|few|NA
TGTGCCAGTAGTATCCGGGCCCGGGGGGCCAATCAGCCCCAGCATTTT
CASSIRARGANQPQHF
>TRBV5-1|TRBJ1-5|NA|TRBD1
TGCGCCAGCAGCTTGGGACAGGGAAACAGCAATCAGCCCCAGCATTTT
CASSLGQGNSNQPQHF
>TRBV24-1|TRBJ2-5|NA|TRBD1
TGTGCCACCAGTGTCCCGGGACAGGGTCTATTAGAGACCCAGTACTTC
CATSVPGQGLLETQYF
>TRBV30|TRBJ1-1|few|NA
TGTGCCTGGAGTGTATCACTGATGAACACTGAAGCTTTCTTT
CAWSVSLMNTEAFF
>TRBV19|TRBJ2-5|NA|TRBD2
TGTGCCAGTAGTATCTTCATAGCGGGGGACCAAGAGACCCAGTACTTC
CASSIFIAGDQETQYF
>TRBV3-1/TRBV3-2|TRBJ2-1|NA|NA
TGTGCCAGCAGCCGAACCGGGAGCTCCTACAATGAGCAGTTCTTC
CASSRTGSSYNEQFF
>TRBV5-4|TRBJ2-5|NA|TRBD1
TGTGCCAGCAGCTTAGGACAGGGACAAGAGACCCAGTACTTC
CASSLGQGQETQYF
>TRBV19|TRBJ2-3|NA|TRBD2
TGTGCCAGTAGTATGAAGACTAGCGGGGGAGATACGCAGTATTTT
CASSMKTSGGDTQYF
>TRBV6-5|TRBJ1-4|NA|TRBD1
TGTGCCAGCAAAAAACAGGGGGCTGGGGAAAAACTGTTTTTT
CASKKQGAGEKLFF
>TRBV19|TRBJ1-5|NA|TRBD1
TGTGCCAGTAGTATCGGGACAGTAGACAATCAGCCCCAGCATTTT
CASSIGTVDNQPQHF
>TRBV7-9|TRBJ2-1|few|NA
TGTGCCAGCAGCTTAGTACTAGCCGACTTGAATGAGCAGTTCTTC
CASSLVLADLNEQFF
>TRBV7-9|TRBJ1-1|NA|NA
TGTGCCAGCAGCTTAGCGTGGGCGAACACTGAAGCTTTCTTT
CASSLAWANTEAFF
>TRBV12-3/TRBV12-4|TRBJ2-7|few|TRBD1
TGTGCCAGCAGTTCGGGACAGTACTACGAGCAGTACTTC
CASSSGQYYEQYF
>TRBV9|TRBJ2-7|NA|TRBD1
TGTGCCAGCAGCGTGGGGACAGGGAGTTGGAGCGAGCAGTACTTC
CASSVGTGSWSEQYF
>TRBV5-1|TRBJ2-7|few|TRBD2
TGCGCCAGCAGCTTGAGAGGTCGGGAGGGCAACTACGAGCAGTACTTC
CASSLRGREGNYEQYF
>TRBV6-5|TRBJ2-7|NA|TRBD1
TGTGCCAGCAGGGCCGGGACAGGGGCCTACGAGCAGTACTTC
CASRAGTGAYEQYF
>TRBV6-6|TRBJ1-5|NA|NA
TGTGCCAGCAGCCTAGACAGCTATCAGCCCCAGCATTTT
CASSLDSYQPQHF
>TRBV4-2|TRBJ1-1|NA|NA
TGTGCCAGCAGCCAAGGGGAGGCCCATGAAGACACTGAAGCTTTCTTT
CASSQGEAHEDTEAFF